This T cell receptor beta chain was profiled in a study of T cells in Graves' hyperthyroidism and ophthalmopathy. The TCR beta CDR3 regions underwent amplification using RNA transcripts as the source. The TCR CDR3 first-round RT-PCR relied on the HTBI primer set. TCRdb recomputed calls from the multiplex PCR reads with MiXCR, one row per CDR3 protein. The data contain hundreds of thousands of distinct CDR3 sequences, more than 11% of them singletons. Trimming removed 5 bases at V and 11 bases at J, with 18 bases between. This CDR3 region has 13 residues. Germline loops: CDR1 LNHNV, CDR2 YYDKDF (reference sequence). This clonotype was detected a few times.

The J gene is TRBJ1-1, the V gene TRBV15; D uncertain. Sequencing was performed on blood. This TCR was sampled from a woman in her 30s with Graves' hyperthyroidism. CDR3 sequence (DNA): TGTGCCACCAGCCCAGACTTAGGGCTCGTCGCTTTCTTT. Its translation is CATSPDLGLVAFF.